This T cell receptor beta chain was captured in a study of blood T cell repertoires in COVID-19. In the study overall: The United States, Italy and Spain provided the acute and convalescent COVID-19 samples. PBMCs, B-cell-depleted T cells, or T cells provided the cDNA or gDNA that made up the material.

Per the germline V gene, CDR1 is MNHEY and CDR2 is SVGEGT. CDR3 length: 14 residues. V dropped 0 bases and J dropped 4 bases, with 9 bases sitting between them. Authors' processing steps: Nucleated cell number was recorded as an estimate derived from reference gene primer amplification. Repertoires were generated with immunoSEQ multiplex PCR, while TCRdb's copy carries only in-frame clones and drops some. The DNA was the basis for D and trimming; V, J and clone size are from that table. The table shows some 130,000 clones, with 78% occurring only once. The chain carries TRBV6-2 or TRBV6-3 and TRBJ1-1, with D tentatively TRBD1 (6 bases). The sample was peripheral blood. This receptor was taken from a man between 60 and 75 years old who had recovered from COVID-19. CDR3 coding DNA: TGTGCCAGCAGTTACTCAAACAGGGTCACTGAAGCTTTCTTT. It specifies CASSYSNRVTEAFF.